This T cell receptor beta chain was retrieved from a study of beta chain features in type 1 diabetes (dated by TCRdb to the late 2010s). As for the study more broadly: Patients and healthy donors did not differ in mean age, gender distribution, total cell number or subset yield. A total of about 110,000,000 sorted cells were examined across all samples, and a strong correlation was observed between cell number per subset and RNA yield. In the study, TCRB repertoires of sorted circulating CD4+ T cell subsets from recently diagnosed type 1 diabetes patients were compared with those of matched healthy donors. Whereas all 30 or so donors provided naive and central memory subsets, regulatory and stem cell-like memory subsets were isolated from just 8 patients and about 8 healthy donors. The investigation overall reported the following: Because small numbers of individuals were included in the HLA sub-analyses, any influence of HLA type on TCRB rearrangement was left unresolved. Sequencing cDNA rather than genomic DNA could over-represent highly expressing activated cells, although activation and CD3 levels did not differ between groups. At VDJ recombination sites, type 1 diabetes patients had fewer insertions and more deleted nucleotides, which implies abnormalities in thymic rearrangement. Shorter templates might be favored by PCR, yet because patient and control samples were amplified and corrected together, any such skew would affect both groups equally. Naive, central memory and regulatory TCRB repertoires appeared more similar among patients than among healthy donors. A moderate but significant shortening of TCRB CDR3 length was observed in type 1 diabetes patients in all four CD4+ subsets.

This clone appeared a few times. Its specific antigen is unknown. No much larger clone exists at a distance of one base, and base qualities are not known. The entire isolated RNA was reverse transcribed using the High Capacity cDNA Reverse Transcription Kit, and thus expressed TCRB transcripts were sequenced. Naive, central memory and regulatory T cell samples underwent deep immunoSEQ sequencing, averaging about 3.5 million total reads per sample. Sorted cells were lysed in RLT buffer, and RNA was extracted using DNase-treated RNeasy Micro or Mini kits according to cell number. To prevent cross-contamination, every cell subset was processed on its own, while patient and healthy donor samples were processed together. Using the immunoSEQ multiplex PCR, TCRB sequences were amplified from cDNA into 87-bp fragments spanning the CDR3 region. Amplicons were sequenced on the Illumina HiSeq platform. In the paper's pipeline: PCR bias was corrected computationally using synthetic template baselines, and reads within Hamming distance 2 were collapsed, with unmergeable singletons discarded. Reads were aligned to IMGT to assign V, D and J genes, CDR3 length, and insertions or deletions at six rearrangement sites. Within each subset, clonotype counts were normalized to sorted cell number, after which true diversity and Gini coefficients were computed with the tcR R package. Repertoire sharing was quantified using the overlap coefficient calculated on TCRB nucleotide sequences. As a proxy for the pre-selection repertoire, out-of-frame TCRB sequences from naive cells were analyzed. TCRdb limited this immuneACCESS table to in-frame rearrangements with V and J called. A share of clones is missing; checked studies link under half to unresolved V genes, and the rest is unexplained. That table is the source of V, J and clone size, and D and trimming were worked out from the DNA. The sample table contains hundreds of thousands of clones; only one count was recorded for roughly 13% of them. The ten largest clones represent less than 0.02% of the sample.

Each donor gave one peripheral blood draw, about 110 mL on average, collected into heparinised tubes. Naive, central memory, regulatory and stem cell-like memory CD4+ T cells were sorted on a BD FACSAria II using a panel including CD45RO, CCR7, CD25, CD127, CD95 and CD27. Purity was above 95% for every sorted population. PBMCs were isolated immediately by Lymphoprep density gradient centrifugation and stained directly without culture. Samples were stained and sorted in pairs, with one healthy donor and one patient per experiment, so that batch effects were minimized. CDR1 and CDR2, looked up from the germline V gene, are ENHRY and SYGVKD. The V end loses 3 bases and the J end loses 2 bases, and a stretch of 8 bases separates them. The CDR3 holds 14 amino acids from the cysteine to the phenylalanine. Only CDR3 DNA is held: 42 bases, read in frame from base 1.

The source material was naive CD4+ T cells from blood. Taken with the paper, the label for cell subset or site translates to: true naive CD4+ T cells. The rearrangement combines TRBV10-3 with TRBJ1-5; perhaps TRBD1 is the D gene, with 6 bases matching. The source is a man between 18 and 29 years old in good health. In nucleotide form, the sequence is TGTGCCATCAGTGACAGGGGTGGCAATCAGCCCCAGCATTTT. This codes for CAISDRGGNQPQHF.